The 8 T cell receptor beta chains listed next were all sequenced from one sample in a study of naive and memory T cell subsets. No antigen is known for these receptors. An equimolar mix of two oligonucleotides served as the beta constant-region primer for TRBC1 and TRBC2. The ligated cDNA underwent four PCR rounds using SP2 and nested alpha and beta constant-region primers. One entry per CDR3 protein, called by TCRdb with MiXCR from the UMI-ligation and nested PCR reads. Found here are about 99,000 distinct CDR3 sequences, about 14% of them singletons; the top ten hold about 3%. Study-wide points: Possibly reflecting memory cells re-expressing CD45RA, a few larger clonotypes occurred in naive repertoires, especially CD8.

Sequencing was done on a sample of naive CD8+ T cells from blood. Receptors originate from a human donor in good health.

This clonotype was picked up a small number of times. The J gene is TRBJ2-3, the V gene TRBV7-9; 8 positions agree with TRBD1. Germline trimming cut 8 bases from V and 0 bases from J; bases unmatched to any gene: 4. Looked up from germline, CDR1 is SEHNR and CDR2 is FQNEAQ (reference sequence). This CDR3 spans 14 amino acids. In nucleotides, the CDR3 is TGTGCCAGCTGGCAGGGGGCCAGCACAGATACGCAGTATTTT. This gives the protein CASWQGASTDTQYF.

There are a few counts of this clonotype. The V and J genes are TRBV28 and TRBJ1-1, with D perhaps matching TRBD1 (5 bases). Germline V gene lookup returns CDR1 MDHEN and CDR2 SYDVKM. Trimming left V 6 bases short and J 5 bases short, with 13 bases between. This CDR3 contains 13 residues. CDR3 sequence: CASRLAGGTEAFF. CDR3 coding DNA: TGTGCCAGCAGGCTCGCTGGGGGAACTGAAGCTTTCTTT.

This clonotype was detected ten times or more. This chain uses TRBV4-1 with TRBJ2-7; D may be TRBD1 (6 bases). Trimming took 3 bases from V and 2 from J, leaving 14 bases between them. The CDR3 sequence is 15 residues long. CDR1 MGHRA and CDR2 YSYEKL come from the germline V gene. CDR3 loop: CASSQGWTATYEQYF. For the CDR3, the DNA is TGCGCCAGCAGCCAGGGGTGGACAGCCACCTACGAGCAGTACTTC.

This clonotype came up a few times. The chain combines TRBV7-6 with TRBJ1-2, with TRBD1 as a possible D gene (6 bases). Trimming stripped 1 base from V and 3 bases from J, with 15 bases between. This CDR3 contains 16 residues. CDR1 SGHVS and CDR2 FNYEAQ come from the germline V gene. The CDR3 sequence is CASSLGGLGDYYGYTF. The CDR3 nucleotides read TGTGCCAGCAGCTTAGGGGGGCTAGGGGACTACTATGGCTACACCTTC.

This clonotype was detected ten times or more. J is TRBJ1-1 and V is TRBV13; no reliable D call. The CDR3 is 15 amino acids. Trimming cost V 5 bases and J 1 base, with 14 bases left between them. Looked up from germline, CDR1 is PRHDT and CDR2 is FYEKMQ (reference sequence). The CDR3 region is CASSPRGTSNTEAFF. Here the CDR3 DNA reads TGTGCCAGCAGCCCCCGGGGTACGTCGAACACTGAAGCTTTCTTT.

This clonotype appeared many times. The rearrangement uses TRBV7-2 and TRBJ2-5, with D hard to call. The germline CDR1 and CDR2 sequences are SGHTA and FQGNSA. CDR3 length: 17 residues. V shed 5 bases and J shed 2 bases, with 21 bases lying between them. The CDR3 nucleotides are TGTGCCAGCAGCCCCGAGGCGGCGGTAGGGCTACAAGAGACCCAGTACTTC. As protein: CASSPEAAVGLQETQYF.

This clonotype was detected only a few times. The rearrangement joins TRBV12-3 or TRBV12-4 to TRBJ2-1; D possibly corresponds to TRBD1 (5 bases). Trimming stripped 3 bases from V and 6 bases from J, with 12 bases between. CDR3 size: 14 residues. CDR3 nucleotides: TGTGCCAGCAGTTTTTGGGGCGCCGCCAATGAGCAGTTCTTC. Amino acids: CASSFWGAANEQFF.

Ten or more counts support this clonotype. The chain is built from TRBV29-1 and TRBJ2-3; TRBD1 might be the D (5 bases). Trimming cost V 1 base and J 0 bases, with 14 bases left between them. CDR1 SQVTM and CDR2 ANQGSEA come from the germline V gene. The CDR3 runs to 16 residues. This CDR3 reads CSVEGGAIPSTDTQYF. The DNA for the CDR3 is TGCAGCGTTGAAGGTGGGGCTATTCCTAGCACAGATACGCAGTATTTT.